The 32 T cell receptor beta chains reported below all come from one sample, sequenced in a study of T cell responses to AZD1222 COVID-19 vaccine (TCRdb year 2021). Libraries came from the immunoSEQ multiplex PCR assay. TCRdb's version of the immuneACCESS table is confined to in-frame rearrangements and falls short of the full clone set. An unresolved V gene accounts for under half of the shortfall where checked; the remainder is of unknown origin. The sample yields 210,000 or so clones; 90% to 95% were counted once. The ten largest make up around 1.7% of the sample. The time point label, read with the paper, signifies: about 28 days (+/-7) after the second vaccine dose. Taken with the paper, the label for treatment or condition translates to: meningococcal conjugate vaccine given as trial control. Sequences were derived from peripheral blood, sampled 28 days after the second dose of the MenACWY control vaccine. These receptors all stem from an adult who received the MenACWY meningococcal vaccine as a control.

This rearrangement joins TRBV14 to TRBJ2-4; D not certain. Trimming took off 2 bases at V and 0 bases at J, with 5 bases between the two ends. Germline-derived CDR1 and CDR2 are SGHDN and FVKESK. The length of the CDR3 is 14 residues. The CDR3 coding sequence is TGTGCCAGCAGCCAAAGCCTAGCCAAAAACATTCAGTACTTC. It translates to CASSQSLAKNIQYF.

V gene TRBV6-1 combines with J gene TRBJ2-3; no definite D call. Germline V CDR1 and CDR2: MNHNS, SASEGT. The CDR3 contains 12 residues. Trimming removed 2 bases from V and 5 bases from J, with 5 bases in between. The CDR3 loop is CASSENLDTQYF. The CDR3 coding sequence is TGTGCCAGCAGTGAAAACCTAGATACGCAGTATTTT.

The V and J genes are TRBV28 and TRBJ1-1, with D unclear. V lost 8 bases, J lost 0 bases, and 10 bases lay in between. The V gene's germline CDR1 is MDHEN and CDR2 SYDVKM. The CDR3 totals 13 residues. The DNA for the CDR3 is TGTGCCAGCTGGCGGCCTTTGAACACTGAAGCTTTCTTT. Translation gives CASWRPLNTEAFF.

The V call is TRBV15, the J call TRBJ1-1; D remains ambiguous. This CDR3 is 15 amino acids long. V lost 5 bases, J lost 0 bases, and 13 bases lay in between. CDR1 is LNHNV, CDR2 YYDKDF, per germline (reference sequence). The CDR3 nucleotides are TGTGCCACCAGCCCTCTCCGGCGCATGAACACTGAAGCTTTCTTT. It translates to CATSPLRRMNTEAFF.

CDR3 in amino acids: CSVRSTEAFF. In DNA form, the CDR3 reads TGCAGCGTTCGGAGCACTGAAGCTTTCTTT. The chain couples TRBV29-1 to TRBJ1-1; D call uncertain. The CDR3 is 10 residues long. Germline V gene data show CDR1 as SQVTM and CDR2 as ANQGSEA. The V end lost 5 bases, the J end lost 4 bases, and 5 bases lay between the germline ends.

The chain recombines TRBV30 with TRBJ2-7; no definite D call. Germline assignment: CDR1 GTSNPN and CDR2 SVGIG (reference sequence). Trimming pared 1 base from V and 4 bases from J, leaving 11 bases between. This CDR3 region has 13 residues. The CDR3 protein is CAWSDTLVYEQYF. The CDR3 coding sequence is TGTGCCTGGAGTGACACCCTCGTTTACGAGCAGTACTTC.

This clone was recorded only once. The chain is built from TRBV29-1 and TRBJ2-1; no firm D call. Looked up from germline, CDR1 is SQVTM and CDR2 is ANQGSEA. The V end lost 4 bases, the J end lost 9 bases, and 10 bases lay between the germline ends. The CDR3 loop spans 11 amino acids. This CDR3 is CSVGVGPEQFF. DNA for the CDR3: TGCAGCGTTGGGGTAGGGCCTGAGCAGTTCTTC.

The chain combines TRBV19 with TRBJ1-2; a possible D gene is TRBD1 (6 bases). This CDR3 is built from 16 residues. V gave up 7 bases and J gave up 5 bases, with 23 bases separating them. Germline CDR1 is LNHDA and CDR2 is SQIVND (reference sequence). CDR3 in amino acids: CASTALSGASYYGYTF. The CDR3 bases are TGTGCCAGTACCGCCCTTTCAGGGGCGTCCTATTATGGCTACACCTTC.

In nucleotides, the CDR3 is TGTGCCATCAGTGAGGGACAGGGGTTAGGAGAGCAGTACTTC. Translation: CAISEGQGLGEQYF. The rearrangement links TRBV10-3 to TRBJ2-7; 9 bases align to TRBD1. There are 14 residues in the CDR3. The germline gives CDR1 ENHRY, CDR2 SYGVKD. V lost 2 bases to trimming and J lost 7 bases; unmatched junction nucleotides: 6.

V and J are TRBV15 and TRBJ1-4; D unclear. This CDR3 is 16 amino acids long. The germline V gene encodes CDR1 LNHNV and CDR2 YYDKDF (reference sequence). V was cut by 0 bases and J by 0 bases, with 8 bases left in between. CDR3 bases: TGTGCCACCAGCAGAGATCAGAGAGCAACTAATGAAAAACTGTTTTTT. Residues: CATSRDQRATNEKLFF.

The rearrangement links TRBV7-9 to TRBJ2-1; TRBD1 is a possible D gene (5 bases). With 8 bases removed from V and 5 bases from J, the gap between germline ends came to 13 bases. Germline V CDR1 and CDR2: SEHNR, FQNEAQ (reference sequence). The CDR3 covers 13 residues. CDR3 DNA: TGTGCCAGCTGCAGGGTGGACAACAATGAGCAGTTCTTC. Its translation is CASCRVDNNEQFF.

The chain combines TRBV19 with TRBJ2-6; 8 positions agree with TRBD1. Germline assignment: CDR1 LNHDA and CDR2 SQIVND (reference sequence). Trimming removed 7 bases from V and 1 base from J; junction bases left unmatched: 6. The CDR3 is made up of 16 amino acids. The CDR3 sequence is CASTRTGISGANVLTF. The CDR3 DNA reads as TGTGCCAGTACCCGGACAGGGATATCTGGGGCCAACGTCCTGACTTTC.

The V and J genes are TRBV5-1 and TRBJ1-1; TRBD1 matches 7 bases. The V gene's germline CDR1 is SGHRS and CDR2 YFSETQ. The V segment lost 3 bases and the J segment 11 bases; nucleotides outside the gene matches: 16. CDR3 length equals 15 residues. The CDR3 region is CASSSDNAQGGGAFF. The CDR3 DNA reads TGCGCCAGCAGCTCCGATAATGCCCAGGGGGGAGGGGCTTTCTTT.

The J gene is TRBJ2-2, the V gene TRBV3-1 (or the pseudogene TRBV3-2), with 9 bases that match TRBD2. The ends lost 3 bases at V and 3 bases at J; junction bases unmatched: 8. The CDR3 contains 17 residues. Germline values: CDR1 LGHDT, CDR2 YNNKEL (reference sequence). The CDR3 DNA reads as TGTGCCAGCAGCCACCTTCTAGCGGGGAGCCACACCGGGGAGCTGTTTTTT. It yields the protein CASSHLLAGSHTGELFF.

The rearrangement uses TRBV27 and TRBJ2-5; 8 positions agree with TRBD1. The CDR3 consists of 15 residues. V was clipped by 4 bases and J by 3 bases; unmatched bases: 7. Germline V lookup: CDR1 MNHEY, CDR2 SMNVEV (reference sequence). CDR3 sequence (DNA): TGTGCCAGCAGTTCAACCGTGACAGGGGAAGAGACCCAGTACTTC. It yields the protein CASSSTVTGEETQYF.

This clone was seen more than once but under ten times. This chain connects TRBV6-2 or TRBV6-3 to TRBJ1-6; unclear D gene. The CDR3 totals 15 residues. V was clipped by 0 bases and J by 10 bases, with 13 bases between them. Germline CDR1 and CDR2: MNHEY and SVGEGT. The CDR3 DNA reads TGTGCCAGCAGTTACTCGAAGGATGTCCCCTCACCCCTCCACTTT. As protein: CASSYSKDVPSPLHF.

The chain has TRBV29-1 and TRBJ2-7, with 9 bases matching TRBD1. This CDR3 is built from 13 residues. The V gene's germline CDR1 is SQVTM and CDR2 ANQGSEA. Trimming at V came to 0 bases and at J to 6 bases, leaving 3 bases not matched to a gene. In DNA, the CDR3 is TGCAGCGTTGAAGATAACAGGGGGCTCGAGCAGTACTTC. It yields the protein CSVEDNRGLEQYF.

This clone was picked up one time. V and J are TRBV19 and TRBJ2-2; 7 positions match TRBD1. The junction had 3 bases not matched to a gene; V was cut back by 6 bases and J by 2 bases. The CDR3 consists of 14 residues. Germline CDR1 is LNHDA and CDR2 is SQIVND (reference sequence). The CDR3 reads CASRGQRNTGELFF. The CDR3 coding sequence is TGTGCCAGTAGGGGACAGCGAAACACCGGGGAGCTGTTTTTT.

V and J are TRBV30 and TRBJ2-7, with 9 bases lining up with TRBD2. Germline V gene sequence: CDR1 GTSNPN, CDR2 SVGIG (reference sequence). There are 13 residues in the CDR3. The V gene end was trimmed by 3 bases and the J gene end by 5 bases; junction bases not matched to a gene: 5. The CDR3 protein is CAWRGGRGDEQYF. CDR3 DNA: TGTGCCTGGAGGGGCGGGAGGGGCGACGAGCAGTACTTC. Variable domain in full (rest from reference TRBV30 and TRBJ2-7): SQTIHQWPATLVQPVGSPLSLECTVEGTSNPNLYWYRQAAGRGLQLLFYSVGIGQISSEVPQNLSASRPQDRQFILSSKKLLLSDSGFYLCAWRGGRGDEQYFGPGTRLTVT.

CDR3 loop: CAISDPLVKREATDTQYF. The DNA for the CDR3 is TGTGCCATCAGTGACCCCCTAGTCAAGCGGGAGGCCACAGATACGCAGTATTTT. The chain couples TRBV10-3 to TRBJ2-3; 9 positions agree with TRBD2. The CDR3 extends over 18 amino acids. V trimming: 3 bases; J trimming: 2 bases; junction bases outside the gene matches: 12. Per the germline V gene, CDR1 is ENHRY and CDR2 is SYGVKD.

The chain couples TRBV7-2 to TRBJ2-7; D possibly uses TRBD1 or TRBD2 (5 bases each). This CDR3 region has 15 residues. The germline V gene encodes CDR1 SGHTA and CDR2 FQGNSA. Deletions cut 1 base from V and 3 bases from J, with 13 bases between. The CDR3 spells CASSLEPGPNYEQYF. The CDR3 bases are TGTGCCAGCAGCTTAGAGCCGGGACCGAACTACGAGCAGTACTTC. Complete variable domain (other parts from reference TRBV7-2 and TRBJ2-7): GAGVSQSPSNKVTEKGKDVELRCDPISGHTALYWYRQSLGQGLEFLIYFQGNSAPDKSGLPSDRFSAERTGGSVSTLTIQRTQQEDSAVYLCASSLEPGPNYEQYFGPGTRLTVT.

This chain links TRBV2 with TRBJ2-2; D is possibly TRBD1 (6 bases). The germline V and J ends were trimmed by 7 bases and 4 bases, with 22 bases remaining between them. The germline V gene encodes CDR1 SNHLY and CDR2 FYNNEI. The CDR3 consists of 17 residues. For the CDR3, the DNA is TGTGCCAGCAATACCCCGGCCCAGCAGGGGTCCACCGGGGAGCTGTTTTTT. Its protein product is CASNTPAQQGSTGELFF.

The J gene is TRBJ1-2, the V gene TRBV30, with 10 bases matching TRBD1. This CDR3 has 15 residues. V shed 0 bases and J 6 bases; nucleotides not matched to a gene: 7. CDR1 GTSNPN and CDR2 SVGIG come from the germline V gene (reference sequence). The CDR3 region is CAWSVGTGDADGYTF. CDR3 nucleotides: TGTGCCTGGAGTGTCGGGACAGGGGATGCTGATGGCTACACCTTC.

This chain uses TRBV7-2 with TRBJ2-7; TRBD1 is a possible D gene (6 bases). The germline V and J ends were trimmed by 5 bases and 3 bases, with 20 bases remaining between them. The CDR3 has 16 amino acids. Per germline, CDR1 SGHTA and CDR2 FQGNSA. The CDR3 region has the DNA TGTGCCAGCAGCCACGGACTGGACAGCAAACTCTACGAGCAGTACTTC. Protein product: CASSHGLDSKLYEQYF. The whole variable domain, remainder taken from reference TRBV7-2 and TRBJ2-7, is GAGVSQSPSNKVTEKGKDVELRCDPISGHTALYWYRQSLGQGLEFLIYFQGNSAPDKSGLPSDRFSAERTGGSVSTLTIQRTQQEDSAVYLCASSHGLDSKLYEQYFGPGTRLTVT.

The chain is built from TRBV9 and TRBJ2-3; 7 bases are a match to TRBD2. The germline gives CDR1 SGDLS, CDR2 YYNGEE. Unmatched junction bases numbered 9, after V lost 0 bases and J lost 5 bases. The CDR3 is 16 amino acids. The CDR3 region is CASSVGPSGEGDTQYF. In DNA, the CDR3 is TGTGCCAGCAGCGTAGGCCCTAGCGGAGAGGGAGATACGCAGTATTTT.

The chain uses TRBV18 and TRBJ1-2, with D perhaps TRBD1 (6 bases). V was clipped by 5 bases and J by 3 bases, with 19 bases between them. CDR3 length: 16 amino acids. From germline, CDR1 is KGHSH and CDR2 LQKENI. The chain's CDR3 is CASSSVPTGADYGYTF. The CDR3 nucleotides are TGTGCCAGCTCATCCGTCCCGACAGGCGCTGACTATGGCTACACCTTC.

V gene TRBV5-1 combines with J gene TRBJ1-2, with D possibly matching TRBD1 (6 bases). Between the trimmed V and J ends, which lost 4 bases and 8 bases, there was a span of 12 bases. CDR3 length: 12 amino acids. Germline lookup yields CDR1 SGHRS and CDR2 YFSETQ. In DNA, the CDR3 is TGCGCCAGCAGCATACAGGGTGACGGCTACACCTTC. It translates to CASSIQGDGYTF.

CDR3 sequence: CASSLGVSTDTQYF. The CDR3 DNA reads TGTGCCAGTAGTTTAGGGGTGTCCACAGATACGCAGTATTTT. J is TRBJ2-3 and V is TRBV19, with a possible D match to TRBD1 (5 bases). V gave up 5 bases and J gave up 2 bases, with 11 bases separating them. The CDR3 has 14 residues. CDR1 and CDR2 (germline): LNHDA, SQIVND (reference sequence).

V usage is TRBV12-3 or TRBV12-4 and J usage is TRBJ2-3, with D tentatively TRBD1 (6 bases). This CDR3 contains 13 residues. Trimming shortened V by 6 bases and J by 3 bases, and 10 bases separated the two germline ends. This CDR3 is CASRTGRTDTQYF. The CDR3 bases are TGTGCCAGCAGAACAGGGCGGACAGATACGCAGTATTTT.

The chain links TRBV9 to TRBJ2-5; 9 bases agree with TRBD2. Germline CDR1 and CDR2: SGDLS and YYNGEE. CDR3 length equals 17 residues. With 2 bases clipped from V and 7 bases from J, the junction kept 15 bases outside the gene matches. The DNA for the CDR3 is TGTGCCAGCAGCGTTCCCTTCGGGGTGGGACTAGCCGGGACCCAGTACTTC. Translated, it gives CASSVPFGVGLAGTQYF.

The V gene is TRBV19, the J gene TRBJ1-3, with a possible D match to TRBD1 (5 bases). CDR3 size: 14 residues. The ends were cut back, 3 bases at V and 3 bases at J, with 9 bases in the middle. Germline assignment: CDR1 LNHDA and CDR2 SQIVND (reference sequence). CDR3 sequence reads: CASSIGQGGNTIYF. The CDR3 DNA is TGTGCCAGTAGTATCGGGCAGGGTGGAAACACCATATATTTT.

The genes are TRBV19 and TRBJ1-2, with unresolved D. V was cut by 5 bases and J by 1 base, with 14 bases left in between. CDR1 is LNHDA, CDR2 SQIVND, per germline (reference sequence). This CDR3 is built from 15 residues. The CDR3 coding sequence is TGTGCCAGTAGTGTGCTTGCGGACTTTAACTATGGCTACACCTTC. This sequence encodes CASSVLADFNYGYTF.